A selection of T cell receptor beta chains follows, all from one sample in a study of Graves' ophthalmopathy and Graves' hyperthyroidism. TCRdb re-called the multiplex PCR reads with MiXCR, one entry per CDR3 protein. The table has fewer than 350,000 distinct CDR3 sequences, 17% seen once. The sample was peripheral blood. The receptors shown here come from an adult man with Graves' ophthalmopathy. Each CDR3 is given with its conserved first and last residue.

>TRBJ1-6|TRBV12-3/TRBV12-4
CASKYSSYNSPLHF
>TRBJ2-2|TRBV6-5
CASSYSQGARNTGELFF
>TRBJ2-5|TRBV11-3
CASSLVASSKTQYF
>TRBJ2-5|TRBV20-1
CSASLAGGNQETQYF
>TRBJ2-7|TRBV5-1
CASSLEGTSGLGGYEQYF
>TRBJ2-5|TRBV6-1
CASSRHQETQYF
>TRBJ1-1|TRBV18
CASSPGQGRAEAFF
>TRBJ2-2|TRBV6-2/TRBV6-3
CASSYSFGTSNTGELFF
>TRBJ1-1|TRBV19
CASSIAARTEAFF
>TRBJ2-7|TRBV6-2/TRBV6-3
CASSYSRRGGYEQYF
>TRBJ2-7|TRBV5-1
CASSWTGQHEQYF
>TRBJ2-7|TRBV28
CASSLKPGYEQYF
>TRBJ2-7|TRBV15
CATSRDLGDSYEQYF
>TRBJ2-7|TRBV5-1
CASSLSPQYEQYF
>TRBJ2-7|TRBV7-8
CASGIAGDFSYEQYF
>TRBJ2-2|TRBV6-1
CAIRTTYTGELFF
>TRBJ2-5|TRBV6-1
CASSEPGLAEGKTQYF
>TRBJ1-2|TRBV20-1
CSAEEREKQPNYGYTF
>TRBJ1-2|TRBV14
CASSQGQVYGYTF
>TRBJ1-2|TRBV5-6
CASSLAFGDRYTF
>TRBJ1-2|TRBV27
CASSLSSGASGGYTF
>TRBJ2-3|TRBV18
CASSPGRSTDTQYF
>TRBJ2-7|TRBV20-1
CSASAGWGYEQYF
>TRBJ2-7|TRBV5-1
CASSALRGRSYEQYF
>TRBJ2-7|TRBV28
CASSTPGQGAYEQYF
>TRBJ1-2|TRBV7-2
CASSLRQGYGYTF
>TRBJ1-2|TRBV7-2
CASSLGGTYGYIF
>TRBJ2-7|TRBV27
CASSLSGGPYEQYF
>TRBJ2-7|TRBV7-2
CASSPTGALAYEQYF
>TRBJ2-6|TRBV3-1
CASSPGTSGANVLTF
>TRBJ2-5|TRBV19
CASSIGQRETQYF
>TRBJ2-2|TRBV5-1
CASSLVSAANTGELFF
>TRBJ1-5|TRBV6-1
CASTRTGDRQPQHF
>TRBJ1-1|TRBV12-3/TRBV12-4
CASSFLSRDGVGAFF
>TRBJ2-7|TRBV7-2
CASSLGSAVGYEQYF
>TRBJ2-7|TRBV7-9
CASTNGRAGRPYEQYF
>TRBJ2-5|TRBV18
CASSPAPEGTQYF
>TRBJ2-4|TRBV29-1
CSATEALENIQYF
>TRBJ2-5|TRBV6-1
CAATGGGETQYF
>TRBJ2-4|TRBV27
CASSLWGAKNIQYF
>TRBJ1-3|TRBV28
CASSPHTGKSGNTIYF
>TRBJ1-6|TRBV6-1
CASSPERGQGFSPLHF
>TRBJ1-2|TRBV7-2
CASSLASYGYTF
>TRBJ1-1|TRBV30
CAWIKLSIFDSMNTEAFF
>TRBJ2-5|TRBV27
CASSGTAVQETQYF
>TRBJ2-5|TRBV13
CASSLERASGTHRGETQYF